This TCR beta chain is from a study of blood T cell repertoires in COVID-19. Across the whole study: The United States, Italy and Spain were the sources of the acute and convalescent COVID-19 samples. Sample material is recorded as cDNA or gDNA derived from T cells, B-cell-depleted T cells, or PBMCs.

Source study methods: It was from reference gene primer amplification that nucleated cell counts were estimated. The assay was immunoSEQ multiplex PCR, and TCRdb's table has in-frame clones only and misses some. V and J calls and clone size follow that table, whereas D and trimming were derived from the DNA. The table lists approximately 200,000 clones, 84% of them singletons. Source material: peripheral blood. The sequence was obtained from a woman in her fifties or sixties with acute or convalescent COVID-19.

For the CDR3, the DNA is TGTGCCAGCAGTTACGGGACAGGGGATTTATATGAGCAGTTCTTC. Translation gives CASSYGTGDLYEQFF. The chain recombines TRBV6-5 with TRBJ2-1; 10 bases match TRBD1. CDR1 is MNHEY and CDR2 is SVGAGI in the germline V gene. The ends lost 2 bases at V and 8 bases at J; junction bases unmatched: 6. This CDR3 is 15 amino acids long.